This is a list of T cell receptor beta chains from one sample in a study of tumor-infiltrating lymphocytes in primary liver carcinoma. TCRdb used MiXCR to reprocess the multiplex PCR reads, holding one entry per CDR3 protein. The sample has about 210,000 distinct CDR3 sequences; less than 70% are singletons. The sample consisted of peripheral blood. The receptors here all came from an older woman with primary liver carcinoma and hepatitis B virus infection. CDR3s include the opening cysteine and the closing phenylalanine or tryptophan. D genes are given only for firm matches. Rows may omit the clone size; those that give it use once, few, many or a size class.

j_call d_call v_call clone_size cdr3_nt cdr3_aa
TRBJ2-1 . TRBV4-1 many TGCGCCAGCAGCCAACCACCCGTTAATGAGCAGTTCTTC CASSQPPVNEQFF
TRBJ1-3 . TRBV12-3/TRBV12-4 . TGTCCCAGCAGTTTCGGAAAAGGGCGCTCTGGAAACACCATATATTTT CPSSFGKGRSGNTIYF
TRBJ2-7 TRBD1 TRBV5-8 many TGTGCCAGCAGCCACGGGGGACAGGGAGGATACGAGCAGTACTTC CASSHGGQGGYEQYF
TRBJ2-1 TRBD2 TRBV11-1 . TGTGCCAGCATATCGATTAGCGGGGCCTACAATGAGCAGTTCTTC CASISISGAYNEQFF
TRBJ1-2 . TRBV4-1 . TGTGCCAGCAGCCAAGAGGGGAGGGGCAACTATTGCTACACCTTC CASSQEGRGNYCYTF
TRBJ2-5 TRBD2 TRBV29-1 . TGCAGGGTAGTGGGAGGGCCATTGGAGACCCAGTACTTC CRVVGGPLETQYF
TRBJ2-3 . TRBV11-2 . TGTGTCAGCAGCGCCGGGACTGCCGCTCTAACAGACACGCAGTATTTT CVSSAGTAALTDTQYF
TRBJ2-2 . TRBV14 . TGTGCCAGCAGCCAAGATCACCAAGCGAAGACCGGGGAGCTGTTTTTT CASSQDHQAKTGELFF
TRBJ1-4 . TRBV6-1 many TGTGCCAGCAGTGAGGGGGAAGCAACTAATGAAAAACTGTTTTTT CASSEGEATNEKLFF
TRBJ1-5 TRBD1 TRBV6-2/TRBV6-3 many TGTGCCAGCAGTTACGTAACGGGACAGGGAGTAAGCAATCAGCCCCAGCATTTT CASSYVTGQGVSNQPQHF
TRBJ2-7 TRBD2 TRBV11-2 . TGCTCCAGCAGCTTAGTGGTGGGGGGGGTCCGCTACGAGCAGTACTTC CSSSLVVGGVRYEQYF
TRBJ1-2 . TRBV11-2 . TGTGCCAGCAGCCCGGGGGAGTATGGCTACACCTTC CASSPGEYGYTF
TRBJ2-3 . TRBV4-1 . TGCGCCAGCAGCCAAGATTTCTGGGGGATCACAGATACGCAGTATTTT CASSQDFWGITDTQYF
TRBJ2-1 . TRBV29-1 many TGCAGCGTTGAACGCTCGCGTGCCTCAGCCGTAGGGCTGAATGAGCAGTTCTTC CSVERSRASAVGLNEQFF
TRBJ2-2 TRBD2 TRBV28 . TGTGCCAGCATTTTCAGGACTAGCGGGAGTGGGACCGGGGAGCTGTTTTTT CASIFRTSGSGTGELFF
TRBJ2-7 . TRBV6-5 once TGTGCCAGCAGTACCACCTCGACAGAGGGAGGAGAGCAGTACTTC CASSTTSTEGGEQYF
TRBJ2-3 . TRBV14 . TGTGCCAGCAGCCTAGGAACGATAGCAGGAGATACGCAGTATTTT CASSLGTIAGDTQYF
TRBJ2-5 TRBD2 TRBV5-4 . TGTGCTAGCAGGGGTAGCGGGAGACAAGAGACCCAGTACTTC CASRGSGRQETQYF